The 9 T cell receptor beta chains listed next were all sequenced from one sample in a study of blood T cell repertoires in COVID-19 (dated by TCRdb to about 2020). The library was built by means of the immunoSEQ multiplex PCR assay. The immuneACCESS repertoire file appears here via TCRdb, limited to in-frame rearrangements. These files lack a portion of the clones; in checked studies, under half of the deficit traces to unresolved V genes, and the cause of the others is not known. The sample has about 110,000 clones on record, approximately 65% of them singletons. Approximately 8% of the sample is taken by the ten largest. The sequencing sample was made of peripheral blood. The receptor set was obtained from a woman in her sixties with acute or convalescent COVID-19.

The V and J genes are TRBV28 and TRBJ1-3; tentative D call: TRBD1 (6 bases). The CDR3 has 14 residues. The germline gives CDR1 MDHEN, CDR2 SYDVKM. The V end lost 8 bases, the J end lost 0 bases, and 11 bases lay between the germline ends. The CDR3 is CASRDTYSGNTIYF. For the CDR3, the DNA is TGTGCCAGCCGGGACACTTACTCTGGAAACACCATATATTTT.

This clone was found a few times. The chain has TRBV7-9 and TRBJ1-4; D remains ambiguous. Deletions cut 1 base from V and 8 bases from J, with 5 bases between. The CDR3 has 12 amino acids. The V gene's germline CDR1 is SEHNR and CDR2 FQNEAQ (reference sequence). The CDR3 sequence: CASSLGREKLFF. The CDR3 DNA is TGTGCCAGCAGCTTAGGGAGGGAAAAACTGTTTTTT.

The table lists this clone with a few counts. The CDR3 spells CASNVRKGASGANVLTF. CDR3 sequence (DNA): TGTGCCAGTAACGTGCGGAAGGGGGCCTCTGGGGCCAACGTCCTGACTTTC. This chain joins TRBV19 and TRBJ2-6; TRBD1 agrees at 7 bases. The CDR3 runs to 17 residues. Germline trimming cut 7 bases from V and 0 bases from J; bases unmatched to any gene: 9. In germline, CDR1 is LNHDA, CDR2 SQIVND (reference sequence). The full variable domain, completed using reference TRBV19 and TRBJ2-6, is DGGITQSPKYLFRKEGQNVTLSCEQNLNHDAMYWYRQDPGQGLRLIYYSQIVNDFQKGDIAEGYSVSREKKESFPLTVTSAQKNPTAFYLCASNVRKGASGANVLTFGAGSRLTVL.

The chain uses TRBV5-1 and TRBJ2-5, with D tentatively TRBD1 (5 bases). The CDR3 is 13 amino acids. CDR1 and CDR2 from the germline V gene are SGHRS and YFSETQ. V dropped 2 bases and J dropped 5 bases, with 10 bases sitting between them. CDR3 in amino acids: CASSLDSGETQYF. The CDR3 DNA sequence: TGCGCCAGCAGCTTAGACAGTGGGGAGACCCAGTACTTC.

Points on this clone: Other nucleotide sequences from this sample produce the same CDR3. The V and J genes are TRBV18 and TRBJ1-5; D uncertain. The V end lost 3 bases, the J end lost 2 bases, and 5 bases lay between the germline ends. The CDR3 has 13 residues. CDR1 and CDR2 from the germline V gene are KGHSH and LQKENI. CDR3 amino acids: CASSPSGNQPQHF. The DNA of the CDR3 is TGTGCCAGCTCACCCAGTGGCAATCAGCCCCAGCATTTT.

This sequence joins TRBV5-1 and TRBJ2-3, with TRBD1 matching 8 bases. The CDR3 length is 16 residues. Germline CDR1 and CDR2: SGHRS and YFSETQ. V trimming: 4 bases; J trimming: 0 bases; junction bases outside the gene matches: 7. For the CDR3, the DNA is TGCGCCAGCAGCGCATACAACAGGGGGAGCACAGATACGCAGTATTTT. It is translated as CASSAYNRGSTDTQYF.

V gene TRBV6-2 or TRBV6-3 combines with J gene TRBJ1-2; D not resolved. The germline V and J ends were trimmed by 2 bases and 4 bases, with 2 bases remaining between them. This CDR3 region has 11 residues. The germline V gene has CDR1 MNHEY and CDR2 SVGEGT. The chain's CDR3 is CASSYLYGYTF. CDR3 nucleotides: TGTGCCAGCAGTTACCTCTATGGCTACACCTTC.

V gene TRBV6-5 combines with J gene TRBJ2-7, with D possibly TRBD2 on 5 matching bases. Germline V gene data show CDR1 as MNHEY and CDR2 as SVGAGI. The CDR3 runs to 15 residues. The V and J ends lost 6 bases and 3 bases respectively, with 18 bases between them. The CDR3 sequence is CASSPGYRLGYEQYF. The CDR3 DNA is TGTGCCAGCAGCCCGGGATACCGGCTAGGCTACGAGCAGTACTTC.

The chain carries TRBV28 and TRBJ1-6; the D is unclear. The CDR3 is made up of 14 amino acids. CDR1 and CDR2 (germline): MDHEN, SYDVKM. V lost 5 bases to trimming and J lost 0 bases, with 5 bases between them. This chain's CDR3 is CASSGGSYNSPLHF. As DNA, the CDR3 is TGTGCCAGCAGTGGAGGCTCCTATAATTCACCCCTCCACTTT.